This TCR beta chain was profiled in a study of blood T cell repertoires in COVID-19. As for the study in general: Acute-phase and convalescent COVID-19 samples originated in the United States, Italy and Spain.

There are many counts of this clone. Seattle patients were enrolled during active infection and followed longitudinally. Between the trimmed V and J ends, which lost 5 bases and 2 bases, there was a span of 13 bases. This CDR3 spans 15 amino acids. Germline loops: CDR1 MNHNY, CDR2 SVGAGI (reference sequence). Authors' methods: Quantification of nucleated cells was approximated via reference gene primer amplification. Here immunoSEQ multiplex PCR was the method, and the copy in TCRdb shows in-frame clones only, minus some. V and J calls and clone size are given by that table; D and trimming were obtained from the DNA. The data hold about 120,000 clones, with nearly 90% observed a single time.

The chain joins TRBV6-6 to TRBJ1-3, with D maybe TRBD1 (5 bases). The receptor's source is a woman between 55 and 75 years old with COVID-19, enrolled during active disease. Sequenced input: peripheral blood. In nucleotides, the CDR3 is TGTGCCAGCAGTGCGGGGCGCAGGGCTGGAAACACCATATATTTT. It translates to CASSAGRRAGNTIYF.